This T cell receptor beta chain was sequenced in a study of blood T cell repertoires in COVID-19. About the study: COVID-19 samples from acute and convalescent phases originated in the United States, Italy and Spain. PBMCs, B-cell-depleted T cells, or T cells were the source of the cDNA or gDNA that made up the material.

Generated by immunoSEQ multiplex PCR, the TCRdb table keeps only in-frame clones and is missing some. The table has roughly 330,000 clones, approximately 88% seen once. All enrollees were roughly 18 to 89 years old and from fewer than 25 US areas. The study counted Cohort 3 donors as recovered given two negative PCRs, clearance, or symptom resolution. The sequence derives from a young man who had recovered from COVID-19. Sequenced sample: PBMCs or T cells enriched from blood (not recorded which).

For the CDR3, the DNA is TGTGCCAGCAGCGGACAGGGGTCCTACGAGCAGTACTTC. Translated: CASSGQGSYEQYF. The rearrangement uses TRBV7-9 and TRBJ2-7; 9 bases match TRBD1. The germline V gene encodes CDR1 SEHNR and CDR2 FQNEAQ (reference sequence). Germline trimming cut 5 bases from V and 1 base from J; bases unmatched to any gene: 0. CDR3 size: 13 residues.